These 9 T cell receptor beta chains were all obtained from the same sample, sequenced in a study of T cell repertoires in cytomegalovirus infection. TCRdb reanalysed the reads using MiXCR and keeps one entry per CDR3 protein. The sample has about 400,000 distinct CDR3 sequences; less than 20% are singletons. The sample was PBMCs. The receptor set was obtained from a human donor in good health (CMV status not recorded). Some clones in this sample may be carry-over from other donors' samples.

This clonotype occurred a few times. CDR3: CATSSLVGYSNQPQHF. CDR3 bases: TGTGCCACCAGCTCCCTGGTAGGGTATAGCAATCAGCCCCAGCATTTT. The chain uses TRBV15 and TRBJ1-5; D uncertain. The V end was cut by 5 bases, the J end by 0 bases, with 14 bases between. CDR1 is LNHNV and CDR2 is YYDKDF in the germline V gene (reference sequence). The CDR3 has 16 amino acids.

The sample holds many counts of this clonotype. The gene calls are TRBV6-5 and TRBJ1-2; 11 bases map to TRBD1. Trimming took 0 bases from V and 5 from J; bases not matched to a gene: 5. CDR1 and CDR2 from the germline V gene are MNHEY and SVGAGI. CDR3 length: 16 amino acids. The CDR3 DNA follows: TGTGCCAGCAGTTACTCGTCCGGGACAGGGGGTTATGGCTACACCTTC. Translated, it gives CASSYSSGTGGYGYTF.

The rearrangement links TRBV28 to TRBJ2-3; TRBD2 matches at 10 bases. This CDR3 has 16 amino acids. Germline CDR1 is MDHEN and CDR2 is SYDVKM. V lost 6 bases to trimming and J lost 5 bases; unmatched junction nucleotides: 11. The DNA for the CDR3 is TGTGCCAGCAGGCCAGCTAGCGGGGGCTTACAAGATACGCAGTATTTT. Protein product: CASRPASGGLQDTQYF.

J is TRBJ2-3 and V is TRBV5-1, with 7 bases identical to TRBD1. The CDR3 loop spans 14 amino acids. Trimming at V came to 7 bases and at J to 2 bases, leaving 7 bases not matched to a gene. The germline gives CDR1 SGHRS, CDR2 YFSETQ. The CDR3 loop is CASGKQGITDTQYF. CDR3 sequence (DNA): TGCGCCAGCGGAAAACAGGGGATCACAGATACGCAGTATTTT.

In its sample, this clonotype was seen many times. The chain has TRBV7-2 and TRBJ2-7; the match to TRBD1 covers 9 bases. The trim removed 3 bases at V and 5 bases at J, leaving 2 bases unmatched. CDR1 is SGHTA, CDR2 FQGNSA, per germline. This CDR3 has 13 amino acids. The chain's CDR3 is CASSFDRGDEQYF. Here the CDR3 DNA reads TGTGCCAGCAGCTTTGACAGGGGGGACGAGCAGTACTTC.

The chain combines TRBV29-1 with TRBJ2-3, with TRBD1 matching over 7 bases. Germline CDR1 SQVTM, CDR2 ANQGSEA. Trimming at V came to 0 bases and at J to 4 bases, leaving 7 bases not matched to a gene. The CDR3 totals 15 residues. As DNA, the CDR3 is TGCAGCGTTGAAGAAACGGGACAGAGCGCAGATACGCAGTATTTT. Protein sequence: CSVEETGQSADTQYF.

Points on this clonotype: Being one base from a much bigger clone, this may be a read error. This sequence joins TRBV7-2 and TRBJ2-3; no definite D call. Germline CDR1 SGHTA, CDR2 FQGNSA. This CDR3 has 12 residues. The CDR3 sequence: CASSLKADTQCF. The CDR3 bases are TGTGCCAGCAGCCTAAAGGCAGATACGCAGTGTTTT.

This clonotype was recorded at least ten times. This rearrangement joins TRBV7-6 to TRBJ2-7; weak D call: TRBD2 (6 bases). CDR1 and CDR2 (germline): SGHVS, FNYEAQ. CDR3 length: 17 residues. The V end lost 3 bases, the J end lost 1 base, and 19 bases lay between the germline ends. In DNA form, the CDR3 reads TGTGCCAGCAGCTTTTCTGATTCCGGACTAAGTTCCTACGAGCAGTACTTC. Translated, it gives CASSFSDSGLSSYEQYF.

This clonotype was counted ten times or more. This rearrangement joins TRBV7-6 to TRBJ2-5, with D possibly being TRBD2 (6 bases). V was trimmed by 6 bases and J by 1 base, leaving 12 bases between them. CDR3 length: 14 residues. The germline CDR1 and CDR2 sequences are SGHVS and FNYEAQ. The CDR3 bases are TGTGCCAGCAGACGAATAGCGGCCCAAGAGACCCAGTACTTC. Amino acids: CASRRIAAQETQYF.